A selection of T cell receptor beta chains follows, all from one sample in a study of a mutant IDH1 vaccine in newly diagnosed glioma. The protocol was immunoSEQ multiplex PCR, while the TCRdb copy is restricted to in-frame clones and leaves out a portion. The sample lists about 66,000 clones, 70% to 90% seen once, with around 2.9% in the top ten. This sample comprised PBMCs, obtained from a glioma patient treated with radiotherapy, temozolomide or both. The receptors were sampled from a man aged 25 to 45 with glioma. Each CDR3 is given with its conserved first and last residue. The D gene is left open where the match is weak. Size is omitted from some rows. Given values are once, few, many or a class for expanded clones.

cdr3_length,j_call,v_call,clone_size,d_call,cdr3_aa,cdr3_nt
11,TRBJ2-3,TRBV28,.,.,CASRERDTQYF,TGTGCCAGCAGGGAAAGGGATACGCAGTATTTT
14,TRBJ1-1,TRBV13,.,.,CASSDRAQSTEAFF,TGTGCCAGCAGCGACCGGGCCCAGTCCACTGAAGCTTTCTTT
15,TRBJ2-7,TRBV28,.,TRBD1,CASRTTWTGVYEQYF,TGTGCCAGCAGGACGACCTGGACAGGGGTCTACGAGCAGTACTTC
17,TRBJ1-4,TRBV18,.,.,CASSRQVNVATNEKLFF,TGTGCCAGCTCACGGCAGGTGAATGTCGCAACTAATGAAAAACTGTTTTTT
15,TRBJ1-1,TRBV30,.,.,CAWKLYGTMNTEAFF,TGTGCCTGGAAACTATACGGGACAATGAACACTGAAGCTTTCTTT
13,TRBJ1-1,TRBV29-1,.,.,CSVRGVGNTEAFF,TGCAGCGTGAGGGGGGTGGGGAACACTGAAGCTTTCTTT
17,TRBJ1-5,TRBV10-2,.,TRBD1,CASSPHTGVVSNQPQHF,TGCGCCAGCAGTCCCCATACAGGGGTGGTGAGCAATCAGCCCCAGCATTTT
14,TRBJ1-5,TRBV30,.,.,CAWSVWREDQPQHF,TGTGCCTGGAGTGTTTGGAGAGAGGATCAGCCCCAGCATTTT
18,TRBJ2-2,TRBV7-9,.,TRBD2,CASSPPGSGGVSTGELFF,TGTGCCAGCAGCCCGCCCGGTAGCGGGGGTGTTAGCACCGGGGAGCTGTTTTTT
16,TRBJ1-4,TRBV2,.,.,CASSEGEGATNEKLFF,TGTGCCAGCAGTGAAGGAGAGGGTGCAACTAATGAAAAACTGTTTTTT
15,TRBJ2-1,TRBV6-6,once,.,CASSPDGSSYNEQFF,TGTGCCAGCAGCCCGGACGGGAGCTCCTACAATGAGCAGTTCTTC
16,TRBJ1-2,TRBV19,.,TRBD1,CASSIAGTGGAFGYTF,TGTGCCAGTAGTATAGCCGGGACAGGGGGCGCATTTGGCTACACCTTC
15,TRBJ2-2,TRBV28,.,.,CASSLRTVNTGELFF,TGTGCCAGCAGTTTAAGGACTGTGAACACCGGGGAGCTGTTTTTT
12,TRBJ2-3,TRBV6-1,.,.,CASSEVADTQYF,TGTGCCAGCAGTGAAGTAGCGGATACGCAGTATTTT
17,TRBJ1-4,TRBV9,.,TRBD1,CASSPRELTGGFEKLFF,TGTGCCAGCAGCCCTCGAGAACTGACAGGGGGGTTTGAAAAACTGTTTTTT
14,TRBJ2-7,TRBV7-9,once,TRBD1,CASSLDRGRETQYF,TGTGCCAGCAGCCTCGACAGGGGCAGGGAGACGCAGTACTTC
14,TRBJ2-7,TRBV5-1,.,.,CASSSRDGAYEQYF,TGCGCCAGCAGTTCCCGGGACGGAGCCTACGAGCAGTACTTC
16,TRBJ2-5,TRBV5-4,.,.,CASSPGGGRGQETQYF,TGTGCCAGCAGCCCCGGAGGGGGCAGGGGGCAAGAGACCCAGTACTTC
13,TRBJ1-5,TRBV30,.,.,CAWSVDSSQPQHF,TGTGCCTGGAGTGTTGATAGCAGTCAGCCCCAGCATTTT
13,TRBJ1-5,TRBV2,.,.,CASSENGNQPQHF,TGTGCCAGCAGTGAAAATGGCAATCAGCCCCAGCATTTT
15,TRBJ1-1,TRBV7-9,.,.,CASSLVPGKHTEAFF,TGTGCCAGCAGCTTAGTGCCGGGGAAGCACACTGAAGCTTTCTTT
15,TRBJ2-5,TRBV28,.,.,CASSLNLGGKETQYF,TGTGCCAGCAGTTTAAATTTAGGGGGTAAGGAGACCCAGTACTTC
15,TRBJ1-2,TRBV7-9,.,TRBD1,CASSSWTGMSDGYTF,TGTGCCAGCAGCTCCTGGACAGGGATGTCAGATGGCTACACCTTC
16,TRBJ2-3,TRBV7-9,.,.,CASSLGGARSTDTQYF,TGTGCCAGCAGCTTAGGTGGGGCGCGGAGCACAGATACGCAGTATTTT
16,TRBJ2-1,TRBV5-1,.,TRBD1,CASSSPDRAARNEQFF,TGCGCCAGCAGCAGCCCGGACAGGGCGGCGCGCAATGAGCAGTTCTTC
15,TRBJ1-3,TRBV2,.,.,CASSEREPPGNTIYF,TGTGCCAGCAGTGAAAGGGAACCTCCTGGAAACACCATATATTTT
13,TRBJ2-5,TRBV5-1,.,.,CASSLNRKETQYF,TGCGCCAGCAGCTTAAACAGAAAAGAGACCCAGTACTTC
16,TRBJ1-6,TRBV28,few,.,CASSFSPAGVNSPLHF,TGTGCCAGCAGTTTCAGCCCGGCAGGGGTCAATTCACCCCTCCACTTT
14,TRBJ1-1,TRBV6-5,.,.,CASSYDGVNTEAFF,TGTGCCAGCAGTTATGATGGAGTGAACACTGAAGCTTTCTTT
14,TRBJ2-1,TRBV5-1,.,.,CASSPRTDYNEQFF,TGCGCCAGCAGCCCCAGGACAGACTACAATGAGCAGTTCTTC
14,TRBJ1-1,TRBV18,.,.,CASSLGAGGTEAFF,TGTGCCAGCTCACTCGGGGCGGGAGGTACTGAAGCTTTCTTT
14,TRBJ2-7,TRBV28,.,.,CASNPGVSSYEQYF,TGTGCCAGCAATCCCGGGGTGAGCTCCTACGAGCAGTACTTC
13,TRBJ2-3,TRBV5-1,.,TRBD2,CASSSSGADTQYF,TGCGCCAGCAGCTCTAGCGGGGCAGATACGCAGTATTTT
14,TRBJ2-2,TRBV6-5,.,.,CASSYGRGTGELFF,TGTGCCAGCAGTTACGGGAGGGGGACCGGGGAGCTGTTTTTT
13,TRBJ2-7,TRBV28,.,.,CASSLLGLYEQYF,TGTGCCAGCAGTTTATTGGGGCTGTACGAGCAGTACTTC
14,TRBJ1-5,TRBV19,.,TRBD1,CASFRQGSNQPQHF,TGTGCCAGTTTTCGACAGGGAAGCAATCAGCCCCAGCATTTT
11,TRBJ2-2,TRBV5-8,.,.,CACRGAGELFF,TGTGCCTGCCGGGGAGCCGGGGAGCTGTTTTTT
15,TRBJ1-6,TRBV4-1,.,TRBD1,CASSQRRDSNSPLHF,TGCGCCAGCAGCCAACGAAGGGACAGTAATTCACCCCTCCACTTT
16,TRBJ2-2,TRBV5-6,.,.,CASSLDLTRNTGELFF,TGTGCCAGCAGCTTGGATCTCACGAGGAACACCGGGGAGCTGTTTTTT
14,TRBJ1-1,TRBV7-9,.,.,CASSLVSGSVEAFF,TGTGCCAGCAGCTTAGTGTCAGGGAGTGTTGAAGCTTTCTTT